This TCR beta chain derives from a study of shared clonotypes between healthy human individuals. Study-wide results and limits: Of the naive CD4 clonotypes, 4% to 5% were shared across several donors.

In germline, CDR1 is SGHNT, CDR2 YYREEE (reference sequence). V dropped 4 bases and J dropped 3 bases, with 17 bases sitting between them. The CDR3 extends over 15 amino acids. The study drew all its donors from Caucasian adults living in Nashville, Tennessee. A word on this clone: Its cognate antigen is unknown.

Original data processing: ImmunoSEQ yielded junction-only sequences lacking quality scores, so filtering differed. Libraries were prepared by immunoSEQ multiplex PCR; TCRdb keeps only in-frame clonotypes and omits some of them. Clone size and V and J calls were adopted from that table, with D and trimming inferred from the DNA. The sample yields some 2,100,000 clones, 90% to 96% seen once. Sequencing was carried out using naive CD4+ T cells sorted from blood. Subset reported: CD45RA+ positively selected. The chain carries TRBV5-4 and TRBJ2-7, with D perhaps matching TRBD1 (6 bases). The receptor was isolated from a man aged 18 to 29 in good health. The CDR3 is CASSGGSRASYEQYF. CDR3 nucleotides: TGTGCCAGCAGCGGGGGCTCACGGGCGAGCTACGAGCAGTACTTC.